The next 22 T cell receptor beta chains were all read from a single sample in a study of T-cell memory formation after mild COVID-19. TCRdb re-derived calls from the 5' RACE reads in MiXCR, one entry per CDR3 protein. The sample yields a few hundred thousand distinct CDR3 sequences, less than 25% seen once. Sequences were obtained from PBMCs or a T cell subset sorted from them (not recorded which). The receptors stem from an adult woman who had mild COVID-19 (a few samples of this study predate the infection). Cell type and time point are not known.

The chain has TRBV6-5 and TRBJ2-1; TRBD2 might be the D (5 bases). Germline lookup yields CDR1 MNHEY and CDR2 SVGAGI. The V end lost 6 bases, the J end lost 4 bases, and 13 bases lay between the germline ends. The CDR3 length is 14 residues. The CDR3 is CASSRTRGYNEQFF. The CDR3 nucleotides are TGTGCCAGCAGCCGGACCCGGGGTTACAATGAGCAGTTCTTC.

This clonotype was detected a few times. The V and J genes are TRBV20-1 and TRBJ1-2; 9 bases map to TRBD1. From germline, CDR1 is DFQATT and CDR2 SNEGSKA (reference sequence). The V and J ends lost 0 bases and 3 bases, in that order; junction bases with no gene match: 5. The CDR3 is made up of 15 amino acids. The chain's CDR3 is CSARDTGGAYYGYTF. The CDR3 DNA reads TGCAGTGCTAGAGATACAGGGGGCGCATACTATGGCTACACCTTC.

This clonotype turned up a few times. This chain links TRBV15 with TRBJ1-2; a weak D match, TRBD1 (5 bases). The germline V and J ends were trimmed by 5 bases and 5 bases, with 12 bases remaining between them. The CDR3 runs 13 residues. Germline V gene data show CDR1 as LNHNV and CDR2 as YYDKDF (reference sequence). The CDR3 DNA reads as TGTGCCACCAGCGAGGGGCTTTTATATGGCTACACCTTC. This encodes CATSEGLLYGYTF. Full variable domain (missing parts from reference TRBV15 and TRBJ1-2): DAMVIQNPRYQVTQFGKPVTLSCSQTLNHNVMYWYQQKSSQAPKLLFHYYDKDFNNEADTPDNFQSRRPNTSFCFLDIRSPGLGDTAMYLCATSEGLLYGYTFGSGTRLTVV.

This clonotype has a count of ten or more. In DNA, the CDR3 is TGTGCCAGCAGACCTGGGGGGGGGAGCTCCTACAATGAGCAGTTCTTC. Protein: CASRPGGGSSYNEQFF. This chain connects TRBV25-1 to TRBJ2-1; 7 nucleotides align to TRBD2. This CDR3 is built from 16 residues. CDR1 MGHDK and CDR2 SYGVNS come from the germline V gene. The ends lost 6 bases at V and 0 bases at J; junction bases unmatched: 8.

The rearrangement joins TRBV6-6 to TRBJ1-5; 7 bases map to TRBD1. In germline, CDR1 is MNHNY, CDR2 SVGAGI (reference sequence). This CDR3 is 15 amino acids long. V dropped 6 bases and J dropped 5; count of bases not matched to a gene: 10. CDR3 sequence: CASSDRGRGDQPQHF. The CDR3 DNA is TGTGCCAGCAGCGACCGGGGCAGGGGGGATCAGCCCCAGCATTTT.

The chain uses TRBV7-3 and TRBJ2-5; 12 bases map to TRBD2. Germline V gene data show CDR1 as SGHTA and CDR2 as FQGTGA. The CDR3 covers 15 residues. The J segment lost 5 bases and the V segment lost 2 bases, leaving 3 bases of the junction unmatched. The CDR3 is CASSLLAGGLETQYF. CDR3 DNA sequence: TGTGCCAGCAGCTTACTAGCGGGGGGGCTGGAGACCCAGTACTTC.

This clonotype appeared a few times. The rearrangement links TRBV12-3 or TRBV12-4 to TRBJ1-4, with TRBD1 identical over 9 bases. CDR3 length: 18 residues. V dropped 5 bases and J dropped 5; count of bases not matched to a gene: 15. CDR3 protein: CASSLAGQGSWGNEKLFF. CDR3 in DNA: TGTGCCAGCAGTCTCGCGGGACAGGGTTCGTGGGGGAATGAAAAACTGTTTTTT.

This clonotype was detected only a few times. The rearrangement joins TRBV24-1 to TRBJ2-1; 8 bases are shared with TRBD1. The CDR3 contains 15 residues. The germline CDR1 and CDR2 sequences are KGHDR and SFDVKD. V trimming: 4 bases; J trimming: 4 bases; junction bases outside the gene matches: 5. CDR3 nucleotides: TGTGCCACCAGTGAGGCAGGGGGCTATTACAATGAGCAGTTCTTC. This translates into CATSEAGGYYNEQFF.

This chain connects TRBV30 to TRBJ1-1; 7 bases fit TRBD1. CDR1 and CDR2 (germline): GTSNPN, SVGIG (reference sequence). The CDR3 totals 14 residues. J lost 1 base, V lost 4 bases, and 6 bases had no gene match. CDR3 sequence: CAWTQGVGNTEAFF. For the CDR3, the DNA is TGTGCCTGGACCCAGGGGGTAGGGAACACTGAAGCTTTCTTT.

CDR3 loop: CASRTGSYEQYF. The CDR3 DNA sequence: TGTGCCTCACGGACAGGGTCCTACGAGCAGTACTTC. The rearrangement joins TRBV7-9 to TRBJ2-7; 8 positions match TRBD1. Germline V gene lookup returns CDR1 SEHNR and CDR2 FQNEAQ (reference sequence). V gave up 11 bases and J gave up 1 base; unmatched junction bases: 4. The CDR3 covers 12 residues.

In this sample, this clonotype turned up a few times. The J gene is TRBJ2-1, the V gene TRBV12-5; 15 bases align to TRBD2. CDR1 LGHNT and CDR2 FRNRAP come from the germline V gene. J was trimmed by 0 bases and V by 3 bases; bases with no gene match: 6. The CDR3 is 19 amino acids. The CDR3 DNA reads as TGTGCTAGTGGTTTATCAGGACTAGCGGGGGGGAGCTCCTACAATGAGCAGTTCTTC. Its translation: CASGLSGLAGGSSYNEQFF.

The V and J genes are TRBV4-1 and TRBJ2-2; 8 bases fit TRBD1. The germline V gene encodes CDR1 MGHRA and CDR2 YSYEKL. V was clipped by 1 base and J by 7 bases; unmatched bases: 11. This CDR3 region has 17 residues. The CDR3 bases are TGCGCCAGCAGCCAAGGGGTTGGCAGGGGGCTCCTCGGGGAGCTGTTTTTT. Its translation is CASSQGVGRGLLGELFF.

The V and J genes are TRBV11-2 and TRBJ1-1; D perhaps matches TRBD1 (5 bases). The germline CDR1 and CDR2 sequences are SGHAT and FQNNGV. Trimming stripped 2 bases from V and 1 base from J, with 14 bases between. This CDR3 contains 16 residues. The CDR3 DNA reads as TGTGCCAGCAGCTTAATCCGGCAGGGATCGAACACTGAAGCTTTCTTT. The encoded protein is CASSLIRQGSNTEAFF.

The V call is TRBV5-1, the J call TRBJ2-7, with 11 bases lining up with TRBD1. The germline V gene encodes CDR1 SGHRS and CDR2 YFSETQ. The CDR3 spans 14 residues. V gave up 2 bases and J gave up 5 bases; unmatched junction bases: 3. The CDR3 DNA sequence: TGCGCCAGCAGCTTAAGGACAGGGGGCGACGAGCAGTACTTC. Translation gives CASSLRTGGDEQYF.

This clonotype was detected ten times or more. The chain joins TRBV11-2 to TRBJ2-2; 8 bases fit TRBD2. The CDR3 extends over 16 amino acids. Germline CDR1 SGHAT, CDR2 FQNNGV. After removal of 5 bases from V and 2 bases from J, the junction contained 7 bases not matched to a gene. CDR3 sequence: CASSPSGGLNTGELFF. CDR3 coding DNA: TGTGCCAGCAGCCCAAGCGGGGGCCTAAACACCGGGGAGCTGTTTTTT.

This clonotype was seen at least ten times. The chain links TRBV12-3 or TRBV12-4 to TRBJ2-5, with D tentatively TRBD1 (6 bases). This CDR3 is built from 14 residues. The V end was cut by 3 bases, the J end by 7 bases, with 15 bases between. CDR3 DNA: TGTGCCAGCAGTTTCGACAGGAGAGGGGGGACCCAGTACTTC. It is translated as CASSFDRRGGTQYF.

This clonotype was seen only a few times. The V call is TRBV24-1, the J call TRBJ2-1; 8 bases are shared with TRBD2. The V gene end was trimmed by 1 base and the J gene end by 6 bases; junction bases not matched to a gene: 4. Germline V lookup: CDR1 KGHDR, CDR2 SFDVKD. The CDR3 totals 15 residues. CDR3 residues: CATSDLAGAGNEQFF. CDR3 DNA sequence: TGTGCCACCAGTGATTTAGCGGGAGCAGGCAATGAGCAGTTCTTC.

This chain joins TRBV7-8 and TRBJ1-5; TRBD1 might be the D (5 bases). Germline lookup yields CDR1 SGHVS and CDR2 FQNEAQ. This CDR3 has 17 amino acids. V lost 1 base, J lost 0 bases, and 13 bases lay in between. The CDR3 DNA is TGTGCCAGCAGCTTAGGCGGGTGGGGGTATAGCAATCAGCCCCAGCATTTT. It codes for CASSLGGWGYSNQPQHF.

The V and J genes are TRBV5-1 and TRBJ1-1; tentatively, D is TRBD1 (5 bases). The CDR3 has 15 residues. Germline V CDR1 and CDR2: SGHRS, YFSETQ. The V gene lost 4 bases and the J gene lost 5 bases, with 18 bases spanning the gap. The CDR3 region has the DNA TGCGCCAGCAGCCCCCCCACGGCAGGGACGACTGAAGCTTTCTTT. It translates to CASSPPTAGTTEAFF.

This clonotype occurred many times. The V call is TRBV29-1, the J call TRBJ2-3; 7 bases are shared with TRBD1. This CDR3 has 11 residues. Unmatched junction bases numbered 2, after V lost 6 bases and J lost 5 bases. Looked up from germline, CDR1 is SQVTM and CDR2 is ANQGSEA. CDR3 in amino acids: CSVDRLDTQYF. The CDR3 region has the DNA TGCAGCGTGGACAGGCTAGATACGCAGTATTTT.

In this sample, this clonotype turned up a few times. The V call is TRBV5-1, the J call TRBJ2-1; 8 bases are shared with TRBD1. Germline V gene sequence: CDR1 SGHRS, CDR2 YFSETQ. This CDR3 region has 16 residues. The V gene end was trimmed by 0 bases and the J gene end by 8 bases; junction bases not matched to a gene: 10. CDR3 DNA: TGCGCCAGCAGCTTGGCTGGGACAGGCTCGTGGGATGAGCAGTTCTTC. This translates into CASSLAGTGSWDEQFF.

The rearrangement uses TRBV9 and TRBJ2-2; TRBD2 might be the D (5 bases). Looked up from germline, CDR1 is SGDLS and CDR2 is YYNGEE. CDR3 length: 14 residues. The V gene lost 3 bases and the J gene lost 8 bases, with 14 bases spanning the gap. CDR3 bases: TGTGCCAGCAGCGAGGAGGCTACCACGGGGGAGCTGTTTTTT. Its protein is CASSEEATTGELFF.